The 18 T cell receptor beta chains reported below all come from one sample, sequenced in a study of blood T cell repertoires in COVID-19. Using immunoSEQ multiplex PCR, the repertoire was profiled, and TCRdb retains in-frame clones only, with some absent. In the table there are some 120,000 clones, about 86% of which are singletons. The material sequenced was peripheral blood. The receptor source for this set is a woman aged 45-60 years with acute or convalescent COVID-19.

The chain carries TRBV6-1 and TRBJ2-3; D call uncertain. CDR3 length: 12 amino acids. Per the germline V gene, CDR1 is MNHNS and CDR2 is SASEGT. Trimming took 2 bases from V and 8 from J, leaving 8 bases between them. The CDR3 loop reads CASSENESTQYF. In DNA, the CDR3 is TGTGCCAGCAGTGAAAACGAGAGTACGCAGTATTTT.

The table lists this clone with a few counts. The chain carries TRBV9 and TRBJ1-3; a weak D match, TRBD1 (6 bases). Germline V gene data show CDR1 as SGDLS and CDR2 as YYNGEE. The CDR3 runs 15 residues. V shed 2 bases and J shed 0 bases, with 9 bases lying between them. The CDR3 loop is CASSVLTGSGNTIYF. The CDR3 nucleotides are TGTGCCAGCAGCGTTTTGACAGGCTCTGGAAACACCATATATTTT.

The chain links TRBV29-1 to TRBJ2-1; no reliable D call. CDR1 and CDR2 from the germline V gene are SQVTM and ANQGSEA. This CDR3 is 14 amino acids long. V lost 7 bases and J 5 bases, leaving 18 bases between the germline ends. CDR3 coding DNA: TGCAGCGCCGGCGGTACACTACTCGACAATGAGCAGTTCTTC. Encoded protein: CSAGGTLLDNEQFF.

This clone was observed a handful of times. This rearrangement joins TRBV4-2 to TRBJ2-2; the match to TRBD2 covers 10 bases. Germline assignment: CDR1 LGHNA and CDR2 YNFKEQ. The CDR3 spans 16 residues. V shed 1 base and J 8 bases; nucleotides not matched to a gene: 7. The CDR3 reads CASSQVAGGGSGELFF. Written as DNA, the CDR3 is TGTGCCAGCAGCCAAGTAGCGGGGGGAGGATCTGGGGAGCTGTTTTTT.

The V and J genes are TRBV5-4 and TRBJ2-1; D remains ambiguous. The germline gives CDR1 SGHNT, CDR2 YYREEE (reference sequence). This CDR3 has 14 residues. With 5 bases removed from V and 0 bases from J, the gap between germline ends came to 9 bases. The CDR3 spells CASRESGSYNEQFF. CDR3 DNA sequence: TGTGCCAGCAGGGAATCGGGCTCCTACAATGAGCAGTTCTTC.

The rearrangement uses TRBV6-6 and TRBJ1-6; D may be TRBD1 (6 bases). Trimming shortened V by 5 bases and J by 8 bases, and 16 bases separated the two germline ends. Germline V gene data show CDR1 as MNHNY and CDR2 as SVGAGI (reference sequence). CDR3 size: 15 residues. The CDR3 protein is CASSRHRAGDSPLHF. The CDR3 coding sequence is TGTGCCAGCAGTCGCCACAGGGCTGGGGATTCACCCCTCCACTTT.

The V call is TRBV29-1, the J call TRBJ2-7; 11 nucleotides agree with TRBD1. CDR1 and CDR2 from the germline V gene are SQVTM and ANQGSEA. With V trimmed by 3 bases and J by 2 bases, 0 bases remained unmatched. CDR3 length equals 13 residues. The CDR3 bases are TGCAGCGTTGAGGGACAGGGGGCCTACGAGCAGTACTTC. This encodes CSVEGQGAYEQYF.

The chain couples TRBV7-6 to TRBJ2-3; 10 bases line up with TRBD2. Losses at the gene ends were 2 bases for V and 0 bases for J; bases not matched to a gene: 2. Germline CDR1 and CDR2: SGHVS and FNYEAQ. CDR3 length: 16 residues. The CDR3 loop reads CASSLTSGVSTDTQYF. The DNA for the CDR3 is TGTGCCAGCAGCTTAACTAGCGGGGTTAGCACAGATACGCAGTATTTT.

The rearrangement joins TRBV5-1 to TRBJ1-6; no reliable D call. The CDR3 sequence is 15 residues long. CDR1 is SGHRS, CDR2 YFSETQ, per germline. V was pared by 4 bases and J by 5 bases, with 13 bases between. CDR3 in amino acids: CASSPGVQNNSPLHF. CDR3 nucleotides: TGCGCCAGCAGCCCAGGCGTACAAAATAATTCACCCCTCCACTTT.

This clone was counted between two and nine times. V gene TRBV5-4 combines with J gene TRBJ2-3; weak D call: TRBD1 (5 bases). Germline V gene sequence: CDR1 SGHNT, CDR2 YYREEE (reference sequence). CDR3 length equals 16 residues. Deletions cut 0 bases from V and 2 bases from J, with 13 bases between. The DNA of the CDR3 is TGTGCCAGCAGCTTGGCTGCGCAGGGAAACACAGATACGCAGTATTTT. Translated: CASSLAAQGNTDTQYF.

CDR3 region: CATSDLESDTGELFF. The DNA for the CDR3 is TGTGCCACCAGTGATTTGGAGTCCGACACCGGGGAGCTGTTTTTT. The chain recombines TRBV24-1 with TRBJ2-2; D call uncertain. The CDR3 runs to 15 residues. Germline V gene sequence: CDR1 KGHDR, CDR2 SFDVKD. Trimming stripped 0 bases from V and 3 bases from J, with 7 bases between.

CDR3 in amino acids: CASSPTLGTDTQYF. For the CDR3, the DNA is TGTGCCAGCAGCCCTACCCTCGGCACAGATACGCAGTATTTT. V usage is TRBV3-1 (or the pseudogene TRBV3-2) and J usage is TRBJ2-3; D is unresolved. The CDR3 consists of 14 residues. Between the trimmed V and J ends, which lost 4 bases and 1 base, there was a span of 9 bases. Germline-derived CDR1 and CDR2 are LGHDT and YNNKEL (reference sequence).

The rearrangement joins TRBV28 to TRBJ2-5, with TRBD2 matching over 10 bases. Germline values: CDR1 MDHEN, CDR2 SYDVKM. CDR3 size: 17 residues. Trimming took 3 bases from V and 2 from J; bases not matched to a gene: 9. The CDR3 region is CASSLGASGGGQETQYF. The CDR3 DNA sequence: TGTGCCAGCAGTTTGGGAGCTAGCGGGGGCGGTCAAGAGACCCAGTACTTC.

The V call is TRBV19, the J call TRBJ2-3; tentatively, D is TRBD2 (6 bases). This CDR3 region has 14 residues. Germline CDR1 is LNHDA and CDR2 is SQIVND (reference sequence). Trimming took 7 bases from V and 7 from J, leaving 18 bases between them. The CDR3, as DNA: TGTGCCAGTAACACCTTGTGGGGGGAAAATACGCAGTATTTT. Translated: CASNTLWGENTQYF.

This chain links TRBV5-5 with TRBJ2-1, with 9 bases matching TRBD1. The V segment lost 1 base and the J segment 7 bases; nucleotides outside the gene matches: 9. Germline CDR1 is SGHKS and CDR2 is YYEKEE (reference sequence). The CDR3 contains 16 residues. The CDR3 is CASSLLLGQGENEQFF. The CDR3, as DNA: TGTGCCAGCAGCTTGTTGCTGGGACAGGGAGAGAATGAGCAGTTCTTC.

This chain connects TRBV18 to TRBJ2-1; maybe TRBD1 (6 bases). Germline-derived CDR1 and CDR2 are KGHSH and LQKENI. The CDR3 has 15 residues. The V end lost 2 bases, the J end lost 3 bases, and 11 bases lay between the germline ends. CDR3 coding DNA: TGTGCCAGCTCACCAGTTCAGGACAGCTACAATGAGCAGTTCTTC. It yields the protein CASSPVQDSYNEQFF.

The CDR3 coding sequence is TGTGCCAGCAGCTTAGATCTAGCGGGGGGGGCCTGGCAGTTCTTC. It is translated as CASSLDLAGGAWQFF. The V and J genes are TRBV7-8 and TRBJ2-1, with TRBD2 matching over 12 bases. CDR3 size: 15 residues. J lost 12 bases, V lost 1 base, and 7 bases had no gene match. Germline CDR1 SGHVS, CDR2 FQNEAQ.

This sequence joins TRBV30 and TRBJ1-2; tentatively, D is TRBD1 (5 bases). Germline CDR1 reads GTSNPN; CDR2 reads SVGIG (reference sequence). Between the trimmed V and J ends, which lost 3 bases and 2 bases, there was a span of 10 bases. The CDR3 runs 13 residues. In DNA form, the CDR3 reads TGTGCCTGGAGAGGGGAAGGGAACTATGGCTACACCTTC. Translated: CAWRGEGNYGYTF.